These 31 T cell receptor beta chains originate from one sample sequenced in a study of blood T cell repertoires in COVID-19. Produced via immunoSEQ multiplex PCR; TCRdb's table is partial and in-frame only. The table records approximately 85,000 clones, roughly 87% of them present only once. Specimen: peripheral blood. Receptors were obtained from a man aged 45-65 years with acute or convalescent COVID-19.

This rearrangement joins TRBV3-1 (or the pseudogene TRBV3-2) to TRBJ1-1; 7 positions match TRBD1. The CDR3 extends over 13 amino acids. CDR1 is LGHDT, CDR2 YNNKEL, per germline (reference sequence). Unmatched junction bases numbered 6, after V lost 6 bases and J lost 5 bases. The CDR3: CASRRGQGTEAFF. In DNA, the CDR3 is TGTGCCAGCAGGAGGGGGCAGGGGACTGAAGCTTTCTTT.

V and J are TRBV7-6 and TRBJ2-1, with TRBD2 matching over 10 bases. The V and J ends lost 5 bases and 6 bases, in that order; junction bases with no gene match: 7. This CDR3 has 15 amino acids. Germline-derived CDR1 and CDR2 are SGHVS and FNYEAQ. CDR3 protein: CASSPGASGSNEQFF. DNA of the CDR3: TGTGCCAGCAGCCCCGGGGCTAGCGGGAGCAATGAGCAGTTCTTC.

The gene calls are TRBV2 and TRBJ2-5; possible D gene TRBD2, 5 bases. Trimming took off 7 bases at V and 4 bases at J, with 16 bases between the two ends. This CDR3 spans 14 amino acids. Germline values: CDR1 SNHLY, CDR2 FYNNEI. In nucleotides, the CDR3 is TGTGCCAGCAATGTAGAGTTGGACTCAGAGACCCAGTACTTC. As protein: CASNVELDSETQYF.

The CDR3 DNA reads TGTGCCAGCAGCCAGTCCGCGGGAGTGCAGTTCTTC. This encodes CASSQSAGVQFF. The chain links TRBV3-1 (or the pseudogene TRBV3-2) to TRBJ2-1, with 7 bases that match TRBD2. CDR3 length: 12 amino acids. Trimming removed 3 bases from V and 12 bases from J; junction bases left unmatched: 5. Germline-derived CDR1 and CDR2 are LGHDT and YNNKEL (reference sequence).

Only a few counts were recorded for this clone. The V and J genes are TRBV7-9 and TRBJ1-6, with a tentative D call TRBD1 (6 bases). The CDR3 loop spans 15 amino acids. V was trimmed by 8 bases and J by 10 bases, leaving 21 bases between them. Germline V lookup: CDR1 SEHNR, CDR2 FQNEAQ (reference sequence). CDR3 residues: CASGPLQGRGSPLHF. As DNA, the CDR3 is TGTGCCAGCGGACCTTTACAGGGACGGGGCTCACCCCTCCACTTT.

This clone was observed a single time. The chain couples TRBV9 to TRBJ1-6; D may be TRBD1 (5 bases). Germline CDR1 reads SGDLS; CDR2 reads YYNGEE. V lost 4 bases to trimming and J lost 9 bases, with 17 bases between them. This CDR3 region has 15 residues. The CDR3 reads CASSSTRVASSPLHF. The CDR3 nucleotides read TGTGCCAGCAGCTCTACCAGGGTAGCAAGTTCACCCCTCCACTTT.

This chain uses TRBV14 with TRBJ2-1; 9 bases align to TRBD2. With 3 bases clipped from V and 7 bases from J, the junction kept 7 bases outside the gene matches. CDR3 size: 15 residues. From germline, CDR1 is SGHDN and CDR2 FVKESK. Here the CDR3 DNA reads TGTGCCAGCAGCCAGACTAGCGGCAGGTGGAATGAGCAGTTCTTC. This sequence encodes CASSQTSGRWNEQFF.

This chain uses TRBV12-3 or TRBV12-4 with TRBJ2-1, with TRBD1 matching 8 bases. CDR3 length: 12 amino acids. Trimming at V came to 6 bases and at J to 14 bases, leaving 9 bases not matched to a gene. The CDR3 loop is CASRAGGRVEFF. The CDR3 DNA reads TGTGCCAGCAGGGCAGGGGGCAGGGTGGAGTTCTTC.

The chain combines TRBV6-2 or TRBV6-3 with TRBJ2-1; 8 bases align to TRBD1. The junction had 7 bases not matched to a gene; V was cut back by 5 bases and J by 4 bases. Germline V CDR1 and CDR2: MNHEY, SVGEGT. This CDR3 has 15 amino acids. The CDR3 DNA follows: TGTGCCAGCAGTACTCCGGGACAGGTATACAATGAGCAGTTCTTC. Translated: CASSTPGQVYNEQFF.

The genes are TRBV4-1 and TRBJ2-3; TRBD1 might be the D (6 bases). The CDR3 totals 14 residues. The germline V gene has CDR1 MGHRA and CDR2 YSYEKL. V lost 6 bases, J lost 4 bases, and 14 bases lay in between. The CDR3 is CASSQGYSPDTQYF. The DNA of the CDR3 is TGCGCCAGCAGTCAGGGGTACAGCCCAGATACGCAGTATTTT.

This clone appeared a single time. The rearrangement links TRBV6-5 to TRBJ2-1; D might be TRBD2 (5 bases). The germline V gene encodes CDR1 MNHEY and CDR2 SVGAGI. The CDR3 has 13 residues. V lost 6 bases to trimming and J lost 9 bases, with 15 bases between them. The DNA for the CDR3 is TGTGCCAGCAGGGATGACTGGGAGACTGAGCAGTTCTTC. Amino acids: CASRDDWETEQFF.

The genes are TRBV12-3 or TRBV12-4 and TRBJ1-6; the D gene is possibly TRBD1 (6 bases). V gave up 5 bases and J gave up 10 bases, with 12 bases separating them. The CDR3 consists of 13 residues. CDR3 sequence reads: CASSVAGASPLHF. In DNA, the CDR3 is TGTGCCAGCAGTGTTGCAGGGGCCTCACCCCTCCACTTT.

V and J are TRBV7-9 and TRBJ2-2; D unresolved. Germline CDR1 and CDR2: SEHNR and FQNEAQ (reference sequence). The CDR3 runs 15 residues. Trimming shortened V by 5 bases and J by 0 bases, and 10 bases separated the two germline ends. In DNA, the CDR3 is TGTGCCAGCAGCCTACATGGAGCGAACACCGGGGAGCTGTTTTTT. Its protein is CASSLHGANTGELFF.

The genes are TRBV4-1 and TRBJ2-1, with a possible D match to TRBD2 (6 bases). Germline V gene sequence: CDR1 MGHRA, CDR2 YSYEKL. Trimming removed 4 bases from V and 9 bases from J, with 25 bases in between. This CDR3 comprises 17 residues. CDR3 DNA sequence: TGCGCCAGCAGCCCCCTAGGTGGTGGGGGAGGAGTGGGTGAGCAGTTCTTC. Amino acids: CASSPLGGGGGVGEQFF.

The rearrangement links TRBV27 to TRBJ1-6; 7 bases are a match to TRBD1. CDR3 length: 15 residues. Trimming at V came to 5 bases and at J to 10 bases, leaving 11 bases not matched to a gene. In germline, CDR1 is MNHEY, CDR2 SMNVEV (reference sequence). In DNA form, the CDR3 reads TGTGCCAGCAGTCAGCGTCGACAGGGAGAATCACCCCTCCACTTT. It is translated as CASSQRRQGESPLHF.

The V and J genes are TRBV6-1 and TRBJ2-6; D might be TRBD1 (6 bases). The V end was cut by 2 bases, the J end by 2 bases, with 7 bases between. CDR3 length: 15 amino acids. Looked up from germline, CDR1 is MNHNS and CDR2 is SASEGT. Here the CDR3 reads CASSEKGAGANVLTF. As DNA, the CDR3 is TGTGCCAGCAGTGAAAAGGGGGCTGGGGCCAACGTCCTGACTTTC.

This chain joins TRBV7-2 and TRBJ2-1, with TRBD2 identical over 13 bases. V shed 3 bases and J 10 bases; nucleotides not matched to a gene: 6. CDR1 is SGHTA, CDR2 FQGNSA, per germline. The CDR3 consists of 15 residues. CDR3 sequence reads: CASSFRTSGGGEQFF. DNA of the CDR3: TGTGCCAGCAGCTTCCGGACTAGCGGGGGCGGGGAGCAGTTCTTC.

V gene TRBV12-3 or TRBV12-4 combines with J gene TRBJ1-1; D is uncertain. Trimming cost V 3 bases and J 4 bases, with 9 bases left between them. The CDR3 has 13 amino acids. The CDR3: CASSFQEGTEAFF. The DNA of the CDR3 is TGTGCCAGCAGTTTTCAAGAGGGCACTGAAGCTTTCTTT.

The gene calls are TRBV6-1 and TRBJ1-2; D possibly corresponds to TRBD1 (6 bases). Germline assignment: CDR1 MNHNS and CDR2 SASEGT. The CDR3 extends over 14 amino acids. V lost 2 bases, J lost 2 bases, and 9 bases lay in between. The CDR3 is CASSEFTGNYGYTF. The CDR3 nucleotides are TGTGCCAGCAGTGAATTTACAGGGAACTATGGCTACACCTTC.

This chain links TRBV18 with TRBJ1-5; TRBD1 matches 10 bases. In germline, CDR1 is KGHSH, CDR2 LQKENI. The CDR3 extends over 14 amino acids. Unmatched junction bases numbered 2, after V lost 2 bases and J lost 7 bases. CDR3 protein: CASSPRTGGQPQHF. CDR3 nucleotide sequence: TGTGCCAGCTCACCAAGGACAGGGGGACAGCCCCAGCATTTT.

The chain uses TRBV28 and TRBJ2-5; 7 nucleotides line up with TRBD1. The V gene end was trimmed by 5 bases and the J gene end by 4 bases; junction bases not matched to a gene: 7. This CDR3 region has 14 residues. The germline gives CDR1 MDHEN, CDR2 SYDVKM. CDR3 DNA: TGTGCCAGCAGTAAACACAGGGGATCAGAGACCCAGTACTTC. Residues: CASSKHRGSETQYF. The entire variable domain, with the rest obtained from reference TRBV28 and TRBJ2-5, is as follows: DVKVTQSSRYLVKRTGEKVFLECVQDMDHENMFWYRQDPGLGLRLIYFSYDVKMKEKGDIPEGYSVSREKKERFSLILESASTNQTSMYLCASSKHRGSETQYFGPGTRLLVL.

V usage is TRBV19 and J usage is TRBJ2-1, with 8 bases identical to TRBD1. V was clipped by 3 bases and J by 5 bases; unmatched bases: 3. This CDR3 spans 14 amino acids. Per the germline V gene, CDR1 is LNHDA and CDR2 is SQIVND (reference sequence). The DNA for the CDR3 is TGTGCCAGTAGTATGAACAGGGGGGACAATGAGCAGTTCTTC. Translating it yields CASSMNRGDNEQFF.

The rearrangement joins TRBV19 to TRBJ1-5; possible D gene TRBD1, 6 bases. V was clipped by 1 base and J by 5 bases, with 15 bases between them. The CDR3 consists of 16 residues. CDR1 is LNHDA, CDR2 SQIVND, per germline (reference sequence). CDR3 loop: CASSIGSQGRDQPQHF. The CDR3, as DNA: TGTGCCAGTAGTATAGGAAGTCAGGGGAGGGATCAGCCCCAGCATTTT.

This rearrangement joins TRBV7-6 to TRBJ2-2; 10 bases are a match to TRBD1. The junction had 11 bases not matched to a gene; V was cut back by 4 bases and J by 9 bases. CDR1 is SGHVS, CDR2 FNYEAQ, per germline. The CDR3 spans 16 residues. CDR3 coding DNA: TGTGCCAGCAGCTCCTCCGGGACAGGGGATAACTGGGAGCTGTTTTTT. Translation gives CASSSSGTGDNWELFF.

The chain is built from TRBV29-1 and TRBJ1-1; D gene ambiguous. CDR1 is SQVTM, CDR2 ANQGSEA, per germline. The CDR3 is 14 amino acids. V was cut by 4 bases and J by 1 base, with 13 bases left in between. The DNA of the CDR3 is TGCAGCGTTGCCCCTATGACTTCGAACACTGAAGCTTTCTTT. This encodes CSVAPMTSNTEAFF.

The gene calls are TRBV24-1 and TRBJ2-3; 15 bases line up with TRBD2. CDR3 length: 16 residues. V shed 3 bases, J shed 4 bases, and the junction held 1 base outside the gene matches. CDR1 is KGHDR, CDR2 SFDVKD, per germline. In nucleotides, the CDR3 is TGTGCCACCAGTGATGGACTAGCGGGAGGGGCAGATACGCAGTATTTT. This codes for CATSDGLAGGADTQYF.

This clone has only a few counts. The chain has TRBV30 and TRBJ2-1, with D perhaps matching TRBD2 (7 bases). This CDR3 is built from 17 residues. Deletions cut 0 bases from V and 7 bases from J, with 22 bases between. CDR1 is GTSNPN and CDR2 is SVGIG in the germline V gene (reference sequence). Here the CDR3 reads CAWSVYAGARKRNEQFF. CDR3 in DNA: TGTGCCTGGAGTGTATATGCGGGGGCCCGCAAGAGGAATGAGCAGTTCTTC.

The gene calls are TRBV4-3 and TRBJ1-1; the match to TRBD1 covers 8 bases. Trimming removed 0 bases from V and 6 bases from J; junction bases left unmatched: 6. The CDR3 length is 15 residues. Germline CDR1 reads LGHNA; CDR2 reads YSLEER. CDR3 sequence reads: CASSQDSGGWAEAFF. DNA of the CDR3: TGCGCCAGCAGCCAAGACTCAGGGGGCTGGGCTGAAGCTTTCTTT.

This clone was observed once. J is TRBJ1-3 and V is TRBV5-8; D is unresolved. The V gene's germline CDR1 is SGHTS and CDR2 YDEGEE. CDR3 length: 12 residues. V was cut by 3 bases and J by 4 bases, with 5 bases left in between. The CDR3, as DNA: TGTGCCAGCAGCTACGGGGGAAACACCATATATTTT. Its protein product is CASSYGGNTIYF.

V is TRBV7-2 and J is TRBJ1-2; 10 nucleotides match TRBD1. CDR3 length equals 14 residues. J gave up 7 bases and V 4 bases, and 6 bases lay outside the gene matches. Per the germline V gene, CDR1 is SGHTA and CDR2 is FQGNSA. CDR3 in amino acids: CASSSRDRGGGYTF. The DNA of the CDR3 is TGTGCCAGCAGCTCCCGGGACAGGGGCGGTGGCTACACCTTC.

J is TRBJ2-3 and V is TRBV27, with D perhaps matching TRBD2 (6 bases). In germline, CDR1 is MNHEY, CDR2 SMNVEV (reference sequence). V was pared by 2 bases and J by 2 bases, with 11 bases between. The CDR3 contains 15 residues. The CDR3 region is CASSLAGPITDTQYF. The CDR3, as DNA: TGTGCCAGCAGTTTAGCGGGACCTATCACAGATACGCAGTATTTT.